This T cell receptor (beta chain) was identified during a study of control samples from healthy donors and cancer patients. CDR1 and CDR2 (germline): SEHNR, FQNEAQ (reference sequence). Trimming pared 4 bases from V and 6 bases from J, leaving 16 bases between. The CDR3 contains 14 residues. The data were produced by immunoSEQ multiplex PCR, yet TCRdb's version contains in-frame clones alone and is incomplete. The sample lists 55,000 to 70,000 clones; 90% were seen once. This chain joins TRBV7-9 and TRBJ2-7; perhaps TRBD1 as D (8 bases). The origin of this receptor is a man in his 60s with colorectal cancer. Sequencing used PBMCs. CDR3 nucleotide sequence: TGTGCCAGCAGCTACGGGACTACAGGGGGCGAGCAGTACTTC. This translates into CASSYGTTGGEQYF.